A selection of T cell receptor beta chains follows, all from one sample in a study of PD-1 blockade in classical Hodgkin lymphoma. The repertoire was sequenced with immunoSEQ multiplex PCR; TCRdb's copy has only in-frame clones and lacks some. Altogether 24,000 or so clones are present, more than 80% being singletons, with the ten largest covering 0.45% to 0.65%. The material sequenced was CD4+ T cells from blood. The receptors derive from a human donor with classical Hodgkin lymphoma. Each CDR3 is given with its conserved first and last residue. The D gene is left open where the match is weak. A clone size is listed for some rows: how often the clone was seen (once, few, many), or a class if it is expanded.

len: 16
abundance: .
d_gene: .
j_gene: TRBJ1-5
v_gene: TRBV2
CDR3aa: CASSEGAEYSNQPQHF
CDR3nt: TGTGCCAGCAGTGAAGGGGCTGAGTATAGCAATCAGCCCCAGCATTTT

len: 15
abundance: .
d_gene: .
j_gene: TRBJ2-2
v_gene: TRBV11-3
CDR3aa: CASSSTAPNTGELFF
CDR3nt: TGTGCCAGCAGCTCGACTGCCCCGAACACCGGGGAGCTGTTTTTT

len: 13
abundance: .
d_gene: .
j_gene: TRBJ1-1
v_gene: TRBV2
CDR3aa: CASSERGITEAFF
CDR3nt: TGTGCCAGCAGTGAACGGGGTATCACTGAAGCTTTCTTT

len: 16
abundance: few
d_gene: TRBD2
j_gene: TRBJ2-5
v_gene: TRBV7-2
CDR3aa: CASSFSGGASWETQYF
CDR3nt: TGTGCCAGCAGCTTTAGCGGGGGGGCATCCTGGGAGACCCAGTACTTC

len: 14
abundance: .
d_gene: .
j_gene: TRBJ2-7
v_gene: TRBV6-6
CDR3aa: CASSPSTSSYEQYF
CDR3nt: TGTGCCAGCAGTCCGTCGACAAGTTCCTACGAGCAGTACTTC

len: 16
abundance: .
d_gene: .
j_gene: TRBJ1-5
v_gene: TRBV10-3
CDR3aa: CAISESPTLDGQPQHF
CDR3nt: TGTGCCATCAGTGAGTCCCCGACCCTGGATGGACAGCCCCAGCATTTT

len: 15
abundance: .
d_gene: .
j_gene: TRBJ1-5
v_gene: TRBV5-1
CDR3aa: CASSLGVGGNQPQHF
CDR3nt: TGCGCCAGCAGCTTGGGGGTCGGCGGCAATCAGCCCCAGCATTTT

len: 17
abundance: .
d_gene: TRBD2
j_gene: TRBJ2-3
v_gene: TRBV7-2
CDR3aa: CASSLRIAGVYTDTQYF
CDR3nt: TGTGCCAGCAGCTTAAGAATAGCGGGGGTTTACACAGATACGCAGTATTTT

len: 12
abundance: .
d_gene: .
j_gene: TRBJ1-1
v_gene: TRBV29-1
CDR3aa: CSVRGAGTEAFF
CDR3nt: TGCAGCGTTCGGGGGGCGGGCACTGAAGCTTTCTTT

len: 17
abundance: .
d_gene: .
j_gene: TRBJ2-1
v_gene: TRBV7-2
CDR3aa: CASSSQVGASVGNEQFF
CDR3nt: TGTGCCAGCAGCTCTCAGGTCGGGGCTAGTGTGGGCAATGAGCAGTTCTTC

len: 15
abundance: .
d_gene: .
j_gene: TRBJ1-5
v_gene: TRBV6-1
CDR3aa: CASSEAGRRGQPQHF
CDR3nt: TGTGCCAGCAGTGAAGCGGGACGGAGGGGGCAGCCCCAGCATTTT

len: 16
abundance: .
d_gene: TRBD2
j_gene: TRBJ2-7
v_gene: TRBV5-1
CDR3aa: CASSPTTPSGSYEQYF
CDR3nt: TGCGCCAGCAGCCCTACTACCCCTAGCGGCTCCTACGAGCAGTACTTC

len: 15
abundance: .
d_gene: TRBD2
j_gene: TRBJ2-1
v_gene: TRBV5-6
CDR3aa: CASSLASGGWNEQFF
CDR3nt: TGTGCCAGCAGCTTGGCAAGCGGGGGGTGGAATGAGCAGTTCTTC

len: 18
abundance: .
d_gene: .
j_gene: TRBJ1-4
v_gene: TRBV15
CDR3aa: CATSSFSVYGTINEKLFF
CDR3nt: TGTGCCACCAGCAGTTTTTCGGTTTATGGGACGATAAATGAAAAACTGTTTTTT

len: 17
abundance: .
d_gene: TRBD2
j_gene: TRBJ2-3
v_gene: TRBV19
CDR3aa: CASGTSGGPTISDTQYF
CDR3nt: TGTGCCAGTGGGACTAGCGGGGGACCCACGATCTCAGATACGCAGTATTTT

len: 15
abundance: .
d_gene: .
j_gene: TRBJ1-5
v_gene: TRBV19
CDR3aa: CASSDSGNQYQPQHF
CDR3nt: TGTGCCAGTTCGGACTCCGGCAACCAATATCAGCCCCAGCATTTT

len: 14
abundance: .
d_gene: .
j_gene: TRBJ1-4
v_gene: TRBV29-1
CDR3aa: CSVGAQGSNEKLFF
CDR3nt: TGCAGCGTTGGGGCCCAGGGGTCTAATGAAAAACTGTTTTTT

len: 15
abundance: .
d_gene: .
j_gene: TRBJ2-3
v_gene: TRBV5-1
CDR3aa: CASLLDSTSTDTQYF
CDR3nt: TGCGCCAGCCTACTCGATTCAACTAGCACAGATACGCAGTATTTT

len: 15
abundance: .
d_gene: .
j_gene: TRBJ2-7
v_gene: TRBV18
CDR3aa: CASSPPTGDPAEQYF
CDR3nt: TGTGCCAGCTCTCCGCCTACTGGGGATCCAGCAGAGCAGTACTTC

len: 15
abundance: .
d_gene: .
j_gene: TRBJ2-1
v_gene: TRBV4-2
CDR3aa: CASSPVWSGNNEQFF
CDR3nt: TGTGCCAGCAGCCCCGTGTGGTCGGGTAACAATGAGCAGTTCTTC

len: 12
abundance: .
d_gene: .
j_gene: TRBJ1-1
v_gene: TRBV7-6
CDR3aa: CASSQTQGEAFF
CDR3nt: TGTGCCAGCAGCCAAACACAGGGAGAAGCTTTCTTT

len: 14
abundance: .
d_gene: .
j_gene: TRBJ1-5
v_gene: TRBV7-9
CDR3aa: CASSLATGSQPQHF
CDR3nt: TGTGCCAGCAGCTTAGCCACAGGGTCTCAGCCCCAGCATTTT

len: 14
abundance: once
d_gene: TRBD2
j_gene: TRBJ2-3
v_gene: TRBV6-1
CDR3aa: CASSAGLATDTQYF
CDR3nt: TGTGCCAGCAGCGCTGGACTAGCGACAGATACGCAGTATTTT

len: 13
abundance: .
d_gene: .
j_gene: TRBJ1-1
v_gene: TRBV27
CDR3aa: CASNRGPDSEAFF
CDR3nt: TGTGCCAGCAATCGGGGGCCAGATTCGGAGGCTTTCTTT

len: 16
abundance: once
d_gene: TRBD1
j_gene: TRBJ1-2
v_gene: TRBV18
CDR3aa: CASSQSGQQANYGYTF
CDR3nt: TGTGCCAGCTCACAATCGGGACAGCAAGCTAACTATGGCTACACCTTC

len: 14
abundance: .
d_gene: .
j_gene: TRBJ2-7
v_gene: TRBV9
CDR3aa: CASSVGALSYEQYF
CDR3nt: TGTGCCAGCAGCGTAGGAGCCCTCTCCTACGAGCAGTACTTC

len: 15
abundance: .
d_gene: .
j_gene: TRBJ1-2
v_gene: TRBV7-6
CDR3aa: CASSSSTRSNYGYTF
CDR3nt: TGTGCCAGCAGCTCCTCAACTAGATCTAACTATGGCTACACCTTC

len: 14
abundance: .
d_gene: TRBD1
j_gene: TRBJ1-1
v_gene: TRBV19
CDR3aa: CASTPTGGVAEAFF
CDR3nt: TGTGCCAGTACCCCGACAGGGGGAGTTGCTGAAGCTTTCTTT

len: 16
abundance: few
d_gene: TRBD1
j_gene: TRBJ2-5
v_gene: TRBV11-2
CDR3aa: CASSLGGQGVIETQYF
CDR3nt: TGTGCCAGCAGCTTAGGCGGACAGGGGGTCATTGAGACCCAGTACTTC

len: 13
abundance: .
d_gene: .
j_gene: TRBJ2-7
v_gene: TRBV6-5
CDR3aa: CASIGSGRREQYF
CDR3nt: TGTGCCAGCATTGGAAGTGGCAGGCGGGAGCAGTACTTC

len: 17
abundance: .
d_gene: .
j_gene: TRBJ1-4
v_gene: TRBV7-9
CDR3aa: CASSSSGDPATNEKLFF
CDR3nt: TGTGCCAGCAGCTCCTCAGGGGACCCTGCAACTAATGAAAAACTGTTTTTT

len: 19
abundance: once
d_gene: .
j_gene: TRBJ2-7
v_gene: TRBV12-2
CDR3aa: CASRIRDRAGLTRSYEQYF
CDR3nt: TGTGCAAGTCGCATTAGGGATAGGGCAGGGCTGACCCGCTCCTACGAGCAGTACTTC

len: 15
abundance: .
d_gene: TRBD1
j_gene: TRBJ1-1
v_gene: TRBV5-4
CDR3aa: CASSPQTGENTEAFF
CDR3nt: TGTGCCAGCAGCCCTCAGACAGGGGAGAACACTGAAGCTTTCTTT

len: 18
abundance: .
d_gene: TRBD2
j_gene: TRBJ2-2
v_gene: TRBV7-3
CDR3aa: CASSFAPGTSGGTGELFF
CDR3nt: TGTGCCAGCAGCTTCGCACCGGGAACTAGCGGGGGCACCGGGGAGCTGTTTTTT

len: 14
abundance: .
d_gene: .
j_gene: TRBJ2-7
v_gene: TRBV10-3
CDR3aa: CAISESTGSYEQYF
CDR3nt: TGTGCCATCAGTGAGAGTACGGGGAGCTACGAGCAGTACTTC

len: 14
abundance: .
d_gene: TRBD2
j_gene: TRBJ2-5
v_gene: TRBV7-7
CDR3aa: CASSSSGGRKTQYF
CDR3nt: TGTGCCAGCAGCTCGAGCGGGGGGAGGAAGACCCAGTACTTC

len: 12
abundance: .
d_gene: TRBD1
j_gene: TRBJ2-7
v_gene: TRBV5-1
CDR3aa: CASRQGAGEQYF
CDR3nt: TGCGCCAGCCGACAGGGGGCGGGCGAGCAGTACTTC

len: 13
abundance: .
d_gene: TRBD1
j_gene: TRBJ1-5
v_gene: TRBV6-5
CDR3aa: CASSYDRDQPQHF
CDR3nt: TGTGCCAGCAGTTACGACAGGGATCAGCCCCAGCATTTT

len: 14
abundance: few
d_gene: .
j_gene: TRBJ1-5
v_gene: TRBV21-1
CDR3aa: CASSPPGMGQPQHF
CDR3nt: TGTGCCAGCAGCCCCCCGGGAATGGGTCAGCCCCAGCATTTT

len: 14
abundance: .
d_gene: .
j_gene: TRBJ2-3
v_gene: TRBV5-1
CDR3aa: CASSLGRGGDTQYF
CDR3nt: TGCGCCAGCAGCTTGGGGAGGGGAGGAGATACGCAGTATTTT

len: 16
abundance: .
d_gene: TRBD2
j_gene: TRBJ2-1
v_gene: TRBV5-1
CDR3aa: CASSLSLAGAYNEQFF
CDR3nt: TGCGCCAGCAGCTTAAGCTTAGCGGGGGCTTACAATGAGCAGTTCTTC

len: 19
abundance: .
d_gene: TRBD1
j_gene: TRBJ2-7
v_gene: TRBV7-3
CDR3aa: CASSLKPLGQSIAENEQYF
CDR3nt: TGTGCCAGCAGCCTAAAACCTTTGGGACAGTCTATTGCGGAGAACGAGCAGTACTTC

len: 15
abundance: .
d_gene: .
j_gene: TRBJ1-4
v_gene: TRBV29-1
CDR3aa: CSVEWYDRSNEKLFF
CDR3nt: TGCAGCGTTGAGTGGTACGACAGGAGTAATGAAAAACTGTTTTTT

len: 14
abundance: .
d_gene: .
j_gene: TRBJ1-1
v_gene: TRBV6-1
CDR3aa: CASSVERANTEAFF
CDR3nt: TGTGCCAGCAGTGTGGAACGGGCGAACACTGAAGCTTTCTTT

len: 13
abundance: .
d_gene: .
j_gene: TRBJ1-1
v_gene: TRBV5-1
CDR3aa: CASSLAAGWEAFF
CDR3nt: TGCGCCAGCAGCTTGGCCGCCGGTTGGGAAGCTTTCTTT

len: 15
abundance: .
d_gene: TRBD1
j_gene: TRBJ2-5
v_gene: TRBV9
CDR3aa: CASSVGQGLQGTQYF
CDR3nt: TGTGCCAGCAGCGTTGGACAGGGCTTGCAGGGGACCCAGTACTTC

len: 15
abundance: .
d_gene: .
j_gene: TRBJ2-3
v_gene: TRBV7-2
CDR3aa: CASSLVTSTADTQYF
CDR3nt: TGTGCCAGCAGCTTGGTGACCAGCACGGCAGATACGCAGTATTTT

len: 13
abundance: .
d_gene: TRBD2
j_gene: TRBJ2-7
v_gene: TRBV10-3
CDR3aa: CAIRTSGGDEQYF
CDR3nt: TGTGCCATTAGGACTAGCGGGGGGGACGAGCAGTACTTC

len: 12
abundance: .
d_gene: .
j_gene: TRBJ2-1
v_gene: TRBV5-1
CDR3aa: CASSTTNNEQFF
CDR3nt: TGCGCCAGCAGCACCACGAACAATGAGCAGTTCTTC

len: 14
abundance: .
d_gene: TRBD1
j_gene: TRBJ1-5
v_gene: TRBV6-5
CDR3aa: CASSLDRVGQPQHF
CDR3nt: TGTGCCAGCAGCCTAGACAGGGTAGGACAGCCCCAGCATTTT

len: 13
abundance: .
d_gene: .
j_gene: TRBJ2-5
v_gene: TRBV7-7
CDR3aa: CASSLGGVETQYF
CDR3nt: TGTGCCAGCAGCTTGGGGGGAGTAGAGACCCAGTACTTC

len: 15
abundance: .
d_gene: .
j_gene: TRBJ2-3
v_gene: TRBV19
CDR3aa: CASSILGVSTDTQYF
CDR3nt: TGTGCCAGTAGTATCCTCGGGGTTAGCACAGATACGCAGTATTTT

len: 14
abundance: .
d_gene: TRBD1
j_gene: TRBJ2-7
v_gene: TRBV7-2
CDR3aa: CASSIDRGSYEQYF
CDR3nt: TGTGCCAGCAGCATAGACAGGGGGTCCTACGAGCAGTACTTC

len: 13
abundance: .
d_gene: TRBD1
j_gene: TRBJ2-1
v_gene: TRBV27
CDR3aa: CASSLTGVAEQFF
CDR3nt: TGTGCCAGCAGTTTGACAGGGGTCGCTGAGCAGTTCTTC